These T cell receptor beta chains were read from a single sample in a study of shared clonotypes between healthy human individuals. Profiled with immunoSEQ multiplex PCR; TCRdb holds only in-frame clones, not every one. The profile shows about 2.3 million clones, about 90% of them singletons. Source material: naive CD4+ T cells from PBMCs. The receptors were gathered from a man aged 18 to 30 in good health. Some clones in this sample may be carry-over from other donors' samples. CDR3s include the opening cysteine and the closing phenylalanine or tryptophan. Fields, in order: CDR3 DNA, CDR3 protein, J gene, V gene, D gene. A D gene is named only where the DNA matches it firmly.

CDR3 DNA: TGTGCCAGCAGCAAACAGGGGGCAGATACGCAGTATTTT
CDR3 protein: CASSKQGADTQYF
J gene: TRBJ2-3
V gene: TRBV5-4
D gene: TRBD1

CDR3 DNA: TGTGCCAGCAGTGAAGTAGCGGGAGTCCGAGATGAGCAGTTCTTC
CDR3 protein: CASSEVAGVRDEQFF
J gene: TRBJ2-1
V gene: TRBV6-1
D gene: TRBD2

CDR3 DNA: TGTGCCAGCAGTGCCTATACAGGGAACTATGGCTACACCTTC
CDR3 protein: CASSAYTGNYGYTF
J gene: TRBJ1-2
V gene: TRBV25-1
D gene: NA

CDR3 DNA: TGTGCCAGCAGTTCCCGGCGGAGCTCCTACAATGAGCAGTTCTTC
CDR3 protein: CASSSRRSSYNEQFF
J gene: TRBJ2-1
V gene: TRBV28
D gene: NA

CDR3 DNA: TGTGCCAGCAGCTTACCTAGCGGGAGTAGAGATACGCAGTATTTT
CDR3 protein: CASSLPSGSRDTQYF
J gene: TRBJ2-3
V gene: TRBV5-4
D gene: TRBD2

CDR3 DNA: TGTGCCAGCAGCAAAGCCCTTTTTTTTAGCGGTAGCTCCTACGAGCAGTACTTC
CDR3 protein: CASSKALFFSGSSYEQYF
J gene: TRBJ2-7
V gene: TRBV5-6
D gene: NA

CDR3 DNA: TGTGCCAGTAGTATCACGGAAGGGATGGTCGGCACTGAAGCTTTCTTT
CDR3 protein: CASSITEGMVGTEAFF
J gene: TRBJ1-1
V gene: TRBV19
D gene: NA

CDR3 DNA: TGTGCCAGCGGCGCGGGCCCCTACGAGCAGTACTTC
CDR3 protein: CASGAGPYEQYF
J gene: TRBJ2-7
V gene: TRBV6-5
D gene: NA

CDR3 DNA: TGTGCCAGCAGCTTAGTTGGGTCAGAGAATTACAATGAGCAGTTCTTC
CDR3 protein: CASSLVGSENYNEQFF
J gene: TRBJ2-1
V gene: TRBV7-2
D gene: NA

CDR3 DNA: TGTGCCAGCAGTGACCGACTAGCGCGCACAGATACGCAGTATTTT
CDR3 protein: CASSDRLARTDTQYF
J gene: TRBJ2-3
V gene: TRBV27
D gene: TRBD2

CDR3 DNA: TGTGCCAGCTCAACGGGACAGGGGAACCACGAGCAGTACTTC
CDR3 protein: CASSTGQGNHEQYF
J gene: TRBJ2-7
V gene: TRBV18
D gene: TRBD1

CDR3 DNA: TGTGCCAGCCTGGGGACAGGACACACAGATACGCAGTATTTT
CDR3 protein: CASLGTGHTDTQYF
J gene: TRBJ2-3
V gene: TRBV7-9
D gene: TRBD1

CDR3 DNA: TGTGCCAGCAGCGCAGGAGGGGTCACAGATACGCAGTATTTT
CDR3 protein: CASSAGGVTDTQYF
J gene: TRBJ2-3
V gene: TRBV11-3
D gene: NA

CDR3 DNA: TGTGCCAGCAGCCTATTAACCGGGACGTCTCAGCTGTTTTTT
CDR3 protein: CASSLLTGTSQLFF
J gene: TRBJ2-2
V gene: TRBV4-2
D gene: NA

CDR3 DNA: TGTGCCAGCAGCTTTTGGAGCAATCAGCCCCAGCATTTT
CDR3 protein: CASSFWSNQPQHF
J gene: TRBJ1-5
V gene: TRBV7-8
D gene: NA

CDR3 DNA: TGTGCCATCAGTGACACGGGGGAAAGAGATACGCAGTATTTT
CDR3 protein: CAISDTGERDTQYF
J gene: TRBJ2-3
V gene: TRBV10-3
D gene: NA

CDR3 DNA: TGTGCCAGCAGTTCCTTAGCGCCGACCTACGAGCAGTACTTC
CDR3 protein: CASSSLAPTYEQYF
J gene: TRBJ2-7
V gene: TRBV28
D gene: NA

CDR3 DNA: TGTGCCAGCAGTGAAACGCACGACTCAGGGCCCTCAAGCTTCACTGAAGCTTTCTTT
CDR3 protein: CASSETHDSGPSSFTEAFF
J gene: TRBJ1-1
V gene: TRBV6-1
D gene: NA